This record concerns one T cell receptor (beta chain) sequence. This entry is derived from a study of Graves' ophthalmopathy and Graves' hyperthyroidism. Study overall: Peripheral blood sampling occurred at initial diagnosis, before any treatment.

Among the exclusions were patients with other autoimmune diseases, uncontrolled infections, pregnancy or lactation. Reliance was placed on clinical symptoms, serum thyroxine, TRAb, thyroid ultrasound and orbital computed tomography for diagnosis. The TCR beta CDR3 regions underwent amplification from RNA transcripts. A first-round RT-PCR used HTBI primers, followed by a second-round multiplex PCR. TCRdb re-derived calls from the multiplex PCR reads in MiXCR, one entry per CDR3 protein. Here the sample spans 350,000 to 450,000 distinct CDR3 sequences, around 19% being singletons. Sequenced: peripheral blood. This clonotype was obtained from a woman aged 18-29 years with Graves' ophthalmopathy.

The CDR3 region has the DNA TGTGCCAGCACTACGGACAGGAACTACTACGAGCAGTACTTC. It specifies CASTTDRNYYEQYF. The chain has TRBV12-3 or TRBV12-4 and TRBJ2-7; TRBD1 aligns across 7 bases. The J segment lost 3 bases and the V segment lost 7 bases, leaving 9 bases of the junction unmatched. The CDR3 is made up of 14 amino acids.